These 5 T cell receptor beta chains were all obtained from the same sample, sequenced in a study of Ad26.COV2.S vaccination and SARS-CoV-2 variants. Profiling relied on immunoSEQ multiplex PCR, and the TCRdb table lists in-frame clones only, not all of them. The data show around 250,000 clones, 87% seen once. Treatment described: roughly 19 received Ad26.COV2.S at low or high dose, single or two shots; roughly 5 received placebo; per-sample allocation not given. On day 63 after the first injection, vaccine and placebo recipients gave samples. The source material was peripheral blood, sampled in a trial of Ad26.COV2.S vaccine versus placebo. Source of these receptors: a person between 18 and 59 years old who received the Ad26.COV2.S COVID-19 vaccine or a placebo.

This clone showed up just once. V usage is TRBV6-5 and J usage is TRBJ1-2, with TRBD1 as a possible D gene (6 bases). This CDR3 is 14 amino acids long. Trimming shortened V by 5 bases and J by 7 bases, and 17 bases separated the two germline ends. Germline V gives CDR1 MNHEY, CDR2 SVGAGI. CDR3 in DNA: TGTGCCAGCAGTCCCCGGGGGGGCGAGGGTGGCTACACCTTC. Translated: CASSPRGGEGGYTF.

The rearrangement joins TRBV11-2 to TRBJ2-5; the match to TRBD1 covers 12 bases. The germline V gene encodes CDR1 SGHAT and CDR2 FQNNGV. V shed 5 bases, J shed 6 bases, and the junction held 7 bases outside the gene matches. The CDR3 loop spans 15 amino acids. CDR3 DNA sequence: TGTGCCAGCAGCCCCGGGACAGGGGGCGGGAAGACCCAGTACTTC. Residues: CASSPGTGGGKTQYF.

The chain has TRBV18 and TRBJ1-1; D might be TRBD1 (5 bases). The CDR3 contains 16 residues. Germline CDR1 KGHSH, CDR2 LQKENI. Trimming took off 2 bases at V and 0 bases at J, with 13 bases between the two ends. The CDR3 region is CASSPGAAGLNTEAFF. The CDR3, as DNA: TGTGCCAGCTCACCAGGGGCGGCAGGGCTGAACACTGAAGCTTTCTTT.

V and J are TRBV4-1 and TRBJ2-3; 7 nucleotides align to TRBD2. This CDR3 is built from 16 residues. V dropped 4 bases and J dropped 6; count of bases not matched to a gene: 13. CDR1 and CDR2 (germline): MGHRA, YSYEKL. The CDR3 DNA sequence: TGCGCCAGCAGCCGTGGGGCTAGCGGAGCCCCGGATACGCAGTATTTT. Encoded protein: CASSRGASGAPDTQYF.

Only a few counts were recorded for this clone. The genes are TRBV5-4 and TRBJ2-1; possible D gene TRBD2, 5 bases. V was clipped by 3 bases and J by 4 bases, with 11 bases between them. The CDR3 is 14 amino acids. The germline CDR1 and CDR2 sequences are SGHNT and YYREEE (reference sequence). For the CDR3, the DNA is TGTGCCAGCAGCTCGCCCGGACTTTACAATGAGCAGTTCTTC. Translated: CASSSPGLYNEQFF. Drawing the rest from reference TRBV5-4 and TRBJ2-1, the complete variable domain is ETGVTQSPTHLIKTRGQQVTLRCSSQSGHNTVSWYQQALGQGPQFIFQYYREEENGRGNFPPRFSGLQFPNYSSELNVNALELDDSALYLCASSSPGLYNEQFFGPGTRLTVL.